A single T cell receptor beta chain is shown here with its context. Its cognate antigen is unknown. This cohort consisted of healthy bone marrow donors. The data were taken from a study of cytomegalovirus exposure and HLA in healthy donors. Study-wide points: A later analysis linked a missense variant in DCLRE1C to the trimming of TCR beta V and J genes. In a later analysis, a genetic analysis reported fewer productive-TCR N-insertions in an Asian-associated ancestry cluster than the cohort average.

Researchers ran the PCR with 60 Vbeta and 13 Jbeta primers. Here immunoSEQ multiplex PCR was the method, and the copy in TCRdb shows in-frame clones only, minus some. The sample shows 150,000 to 200,000 clones, 80% of them seen only once. This CDR3 contains 15 residues. The germline V gene has CDR1 SGHRS and CDR2 YFSETQ. V was shortened by 4 bases and J by 0 bases, with 11 bases between the two germline ends. Material: PBMCs. The chain carries TRBV5-1 and TRBJ2-1; D unclear. The TCR sequence derives from a woman aged 40 to 55 in good health and CMV-seronegative. In nucleotides, the CDR3 is TGCGCCAGCAGCGGCGCGGAAAGCTCCTACAATGAGCAGTTCTTC. Protein sequence: CASSGAESSYNEQFF.